The rows below give T cell receptor beta chains drawn from one sample of a study of T cell responses to AZD1222 COVID-19 vaccine. Method: immunoSEQ multiplex PCR; TCRdb's copy keeps in-frame clones and lacks some. This table holds fewer than 200,000 clones, approximately 90% found once. The sequences come from peripheral blood, collected 28 days after the second AZD1222 dose. The receptors shown here come from an adult who received the AZD1222 COVID-19 vaccine. The CDR3 runs from the conserved cysteine through the conserved F or W. Each record gives: CDR3 protein, V gene.

CASSRPPGQGLSEAFF | TRBV4-2
CASSGPETETYGYTF | TRBV9
CASCDPSGGGYNEQFF | TRBV5-1
CASSALQTNYGYTF | TRBV7-2
CASSPRPATEAFF | TRBV28
CASSLASVSPLHF | TRBV5-1
CASSLSRGTEAFF | TRBV7-7
CAGLDRENYGYTF | TRBV30
CASSTVASNQPQHF | TRBV3-1/TRBV3-2
CASSGGRNTEAFF | TRBV10-2
CASSPRQGETQYF | TRBV18
CASSLDSSLYGYTF | TRBV6-5
CATGLAGYNEQFF | TRBV6-5
CASSPRSGVNTEAFF | TRBV4-1
CASSYVGYGYTF | TRBV6-2/TRBV6-3
CAIRETATNYGYTF | TRBV10-3
CARAGTGNSPLHF | TRBV30